These T cell receptor beta chains were read from a single sample in a study of identical twins. TCRdb recomputed calls from the 5' RACE reads with MiXCR, one row per CDR3 protein. The table has about 660,000 distinct CDR3 sequences, roughly 8% seen once. The data also belong to a second study, concerning yellow fever vaccine responses in identical twins.

The sample taken for sequencing was PBMCs. These receptors originate from a woman between 18 and 30 years old in good health. Both conserved end residues are part of each CDR3. A D gene is named only where the DNA matches it firmly. Clone sizes are given selectively: once, few, many, or a class where the clone is expanded.

j_gene	v_gene	abundance	d_gene	CDR3aa	CDR3nt
TRBJ2-1	TRBV6-5	-	TRBD2	CASSYYGTSGYNEQFF	TGTGCCAGCAGTTACTACGGGACTAGCGGCTACAATGAGCAGTTCTTC
TRBJ1-5	TRBV12-3/TRBV12-4	many	-	CASTDDIQPQHF	TGTGCCAGCACGGACGATATTCAGCCCCAGCATTTT
TRBJ2-7	TRBV6-1	once	TRBD2	CASRTTAGAMREQYF	TGTGCCAGCAGAACCACAGCGGGGGCGATGCGCGAGCAGTACTTC
TRBJ2-3	TRBV20-1	few	TRBD2	CSAPKNSGGATDTQYF	TGCAGTGCTCCAAAAAACAGCGGGGGGGCAACAGATACGCAGTATTTT
TRBJ2-1	TRBV5-1	-	-	CASSRPPYNEQFF	TGCGCCAGCAGCCGTCCCCCATACAATGAGCAGTTCTTC
TRBJ2-7	TRBV7-6	few	TRBD1	CASSQYAGQVNGQYF	TGTGCCAGCAGTCAATATGCGGGACAGGTGAACGGGCAGTACTTC
TRBJ1-1	TRBV12-3/TRBV12-4	many	-	CASSLGEGTEAFF	TGTGCCAGCAGTTTGGGGGAAGGCACTGAAGCTTTCTTT
TRBJ2-1	TRBV2	-	TRBD1	CASSAGTGGYNEQFF	TGTGCCAGCAGCGCAGGGACAGGGGGCTACAATGAGCAGTTCTTC
TRBJ2-5	TRBV12-3/TRBV12-4	many	TRBD1	CASRRDRVQETQYF	TGTGCCAGCCGCCGTGACAGGGTTCAAGAGACCCAGTACTTC
TRBJ1-1	TRBV10-3	-	TRBD1	CAITGTENTEAFF	TGTGCCATCACCGGGACAGAGAACACTGAAGCTTTCTTT
TRBJ2-3	TRBV29-1	few	TRBD2	CSVDRLAGGYTQYF	TGCAGCGTTGATCGGCTAGCGGGGGGATATACGCAGTATTTT
TRBJ2-1	TRBV20-1	-	-	CSAAKGQFYNEQFF	TGCAGTGCCGCCAAAGGTCAGTTCTACAATGAGCAGTTCTTC
TRBJ2-3	TRBV24-1	-	TRBD1	CATSGTGDYTDTQYF	TGTGCCACCAGTGGGACAGGCGACTACACAGATACGCAGTATTTT
TRBJ2-3	TRBV7-9	-	-	CASSLGRQDTDTQYF	TGTGCCAGCAGCTTAGGCCGGCAGGACACAGATACGCAGTATTTT
TRBJ2-1	TRBV10-2	few	-	CATRGGGRNEQFF	TGCGCCACTCGAGGGGGGGGCCGGAATGAGCAGTTCTTC
TRBJ2-2	TRBV25-1	-	TRBD2	CASSEAGSWNTGELFF	TGTGCCAGCAGCGAAGCGGGGTCCTGGAACACCGGGGAGCTGTTTTTT